The sequence of this TCR beta chain was determined in a study of T cells in tuberculosis. Whole-study context: Within 7 days of starting treatment, or before, PBMC were stored.

Per the germline V gene, CDR1 is MDHEN and CDR2 is SYDVKM. V lost 6 bases to trimming and J lost 1 base, with 10 bases between them. CDR3 length: 13 residues. Time point specified: new active TB diagnosis, blood taken before or within 7 days of starting treatment. Clones were read by immunoSEQ multiplex PCR, and TCRdb kept only the in-frame ones, dropping some. The sample consists of some 31,000 clones, roughly 82% of them appearing once. The specimen was PBMCs, collected at tuberculosis diagnosis. This receptor was obtained from an adult with tuberculosis. The V and J genes are TRBV28 and TRBJ2-7; a weak D match, TRBD1 (6 bases). DNA of the CDR3: TGTGCCAGCAGAGGGACACCTTCCTACGAGCAGTACTTC. This codes for CASRGTPSYEQYF.